The present entry profiles one T cell receptor beta chain with its context. The sample holds a few counts of this clonotype. Its antigen remains undetermined. The record has no base qualities; no much larger clone is one base away. The entry originates in a study of early T cells in non-severe SARS-CoV-2 infection (dated by TCRdb to the early 2020s). For context, the study as a whole: Because TCR sequencing was done on bulk RNA from unsorted whole blood, the alpha and beta chains could not be paired. Study-wide findings and limitations: VDJdb matching was skewed toward anti-spike CD8 responses, so virus-specific expansions were likely underestimated and private and CD4 specificities were missed.

A case-control design nested within a healthcare worker cohort in London, UK, was used, with weekly nasopharyngeal swab PCR tests and blood sampling performed. Between 23 and 31 March 2020, the week of the UK lockdown, healthcare workers were enrolled and then followed up weekly for as long as 16 weeks. Receptors were amplified or captured by 5' RACE. TCRdb shows the sequencer as NextSeq 500. The TCR library protocol attached unique molecular identifiers to individual cDNA molecules to correct for sequencing error and PCR bias. Both TCR alpha and beta chains were sequenced, and tight co-correlation was observed between alpha and beta sequence abundances in each sample. In the source study's methods: Decombinator V4 was used to annotate TCR sequences for V gene, J gene and CDR3. Expanded TCRs were defined as changing significantly between any two time points under a Poisson model with p below 0.0001. TCR abundances were normalised to the total number of TCRs sequenced per sample and expressed as counts per million. VDJdb, accessed 1 November 2021, was searched for CMV, EBV and SARS-CoV-2 annotated TCRs, excluding TCRs annotated for multiple antigens. TCRdb passed the public sequencing reads through fastp at Q25 and MiXCR, retaining productive beta sequences. Each entry merges the rows of one CDR3 protein and shows their most common DNA and genes. TCRdb, rather than the study authors, made the V and J calls. Across this sample there are 50,000 to 70,000 distinct CDR3 sequences, with about 8.9% seen only once. The ten largest account for approximately 18% of the sample.

Sequencing was carried out using whole blood. This receptor was identified in an adult who was a healthcare worker with PCR-confirmed SARS-CoV-2 infection or an uninfected control (not recorded which).

The CDR3 protein: CATSDFYEQFF. The DNA reads TGTGCCACCAGTGATTTCTATGAGCAGTTCTTC. The sequence joins TRBV24-1 to TRBJ2-1; no D segment can be confidently identified. CDR1 KGHDR and CDR2 SFDVKD were looked up in the germline V gene. From the cysteine through the phenylalanine, the CDR3 covers 11 amino acids. CDR3 DNA only is kept here, 33 bases in frame from base 1. The germline ends are 2 bases apart after V is trimmed by 1 base and J by 8 bases.